This T cell receptor (beta chain) was recorded in a study of T cell responses to AZD1222 COVID-19 vaccine. Study results and caveats: Among those given AZD1222, only 5 to 7 were seropositive at baseline. Reportedly, nearly half the spike-specific TCRs target unmutated variant regions. Repertoire sampling was restricted to post-peak T cell response timepoints. Donors in the cohort were predominantly white British and more often female, and clonal diversity was possibly underestimated.

The CDR3 extends over 14 amino acids. The V end was cut by 2 bases, the J end by 2 bases, with 9 bases between. The V gene's germline CDR1 is MNHEY and CDR2 SVGAGI. A note on this clone: As yet, its antigen is unknown.

Produced via immunoSEQ multiplex PCR; TCRdb's table is partial and in-frame only. Of about 150,000 clones in the sample, 90% were seen once. V and J are TRBV6-5 and TRBJ1-2, with unresolved D. The clonotype comes from an adult in good health. This material consisted of peripheral blood, taken on day 0 of AZD1222 vaccination. CDR3 protein: CASSYAADNYGYTF. CDR3 bases: TGTGCCAGCAGTTACGCGGCAGACAACTATGGCTACACCTTC.